The sample holds a few counts of the clone carrying this T cell receptor beta chain. As yet, its antigen is unknown. TCRdb's copy holds only in-frame clones and misses some; the assay was immunoSEQ multiplex PCR. The table records some 33,000 clones, roughly 75% of them present only once. This entry comes from a study of a mutant IDH1 vaccine in newly diagnosed glioma. About the study: The first vaccination came 4-6 weeks after radiotherapy alone, or with temozolomide cycles.

V was pared by 1 base and J by 7 bases, with 13 bases of the junction left unmatched. Germline V gene lookup returns CDR1 MGHRA and CDR2 YSYEKL. CDR3 length: 17 residues. Time point denoted: week 35, safety follow-up. A single vaccine dose contained 300 ug of mutant IDH1 20-mer peptide, and topical imiquimod was used with it. Donor diagnoses consisted of new WHO grade 3 or 4 IDH1-mutant, ATRX-lost astrocytomas. This rearrangement joins TRBV4-1 to TRBJ1-2; 9 bases line up with TRBD1. The input for sequencing was PBMCs, taken from a glioma patient whose treatment included an IDH1 peptide vaccine. The TCR was taken from a woman between 40 and 50 years old with glioma. CDR3 amino acids: CASSQGLLPGQGAGYTF. The CDR3 bases are TGCGCCAGCAGCCAAGGCCTCTTACCGGGACAGGGTGCTGGCTACACCTTC.